This T cell receptor (beta chain) was sequenced in a study of cytomegalovirus exposure and HLA in healthy donors. Study in general: The same platform as the approximately 730 first-cohort repertoires was used for the roughly 130 validation repertoires, a later analysis reported. Notes on the study in general: Accounts indicate the classifier identified cytomegalovirus status with strong specificity and sensitivity.

Notes on this clone: What it recognizes is unknown.

Sequencing was performed with immunoSEQ multiplex PCR; in TCRdb, only in-frame clones are kept and a portion is missing. The data contain 210,000 or so clones, 85% to 90% of them singletons. The germline V gene has CDR1 SEHNR and CDR2 FQNEAQ (reference sequence). V was trimmed by 5 bases and J by 0 bases, leaving 10 bases between them. The CDR3 loop spans 14 amino acids. The sample comprised PBMCs. This clonotype was obtained from a woman in her late teens or twenties in good health and CMV-seronegative. This chain links TRBV7-9 with TRBJ1-2; TRBD1 is a possible D gene (6 bases). The CDR3, as DNA: TGTGCCAGCAGCCCACGGACAGCTAACTATGGCTACACCTTC. Translating it yields CASSPRTANYGYTF.